The rows below give T cell receptor beta chains drawn from one sample of a study of cytomegalovirus exposure and HLA in healthy donors. Assay used: immunoSEQ multiplex PCR; TCRdb lists only in-frame clones, some missing. The repertoire holds under 150,000 clones, with 80% as singletons. What was sequenced was PBMCs. The receptor source for this set is a woman aged 40-49 years in good health and CMV-seronegative. Both conserved end residues are part of each CDR3. D genes are given only for firm matches. Expanded clones get a size class; other rows say once, few or many, or leave the size out.

v_call: TRBV19; d_call: NA; j_call: TRBJ1-4; cdr3_length: 16; clone_size: NA; cdr3_aa: CASSMSQLATNEKLFF; cdr3_nt: TGTGCCAGTAGTATGAGTCAACTTGCAACTAATGAAAAACTGTTTTTT
v_call: TRBV29-1; d_call: NA; j_call: TRBJ1-1; cdr3_length: 13; clone_size: NA; cdr3_aa: CSVEDPFNTEAFF; cdr3_nt: TGCAGCGTTGAAGACCCTTTTAACACTGAAGCTTTCTTT
v_call: TRBV28; d_call: NA; j_call: TRBJ1-2; cdr3_length: 11; clone_size: NA; cdr3_aa: CASSSGVFYTF; cdr3_nt: TGTGCCAGCAGTTCAGGGGTCTTCTACACCTTC
v_call: TRBV5-5; d_call: TRBD1; j_call: TRBJ1-2; cdr3_length: 13; clone_size: NA; cdr3_aa: CASSLGTASGYTF; cdr3_nt: TGTGCCAGCAGCCTGGGGACAGCCTCTGGCTACACCTTC
v_call: TRBV27; d_call: TRBD1; j_call: TRBJ1-2; cdr3_length: 14; clone_size: NA; cdr3_aa: CASSETGQGPGYTF; cdr3_nt: TGTGCCAGCAGCGAAACCGGACAGGGACCTGGCTACACCTTC
v_call: TRBV6-5; d_call: NA; j_call: TRBJ2-3; cdr3_length: 16; clone_size: NA; cdr3_aa: CASSYLRTRSTDTQYF; cdr3_nt: TGTGCCAGCAGTTACCTAAGGACAAGAAGCACAGATACGCAGTATTTT
v_call: TRBV21-1; d_call: NA; j_call: TRBJ1-1; cdr3_length: 20; clone_size: NA; cdr3_aa: CASSKESGVGRGQMNTEAFF; cdr3_nt: TGTGCCAGCAGCAAAGAGTCGGGGGTGGGCAGGGGGCAGATGAACACTGAAGCTTTCTTT
v_call: TRBV10-3; d_call: NA; j_call: TRBJ1-1; cdr3_length: 11; clone_size: few; cdr3_aa: CASTRGTEAFF; cdr3_nt: TGTGCCAGCACCAGAGGGACTGAAGCTTTCTTT
v_call: TRBV29-1; d_call: TRBD2; j_call: TRBJ2-1; cdr3_length: 16; clone_size: NA; cdr3_aa: CSVESGTSGSRDEQFF; cdr3_nt: TGCAGCGTTGAGTCCGGGACTAGCGGGAGTCGGGACGAGCAGTTCTTC
v_call: TRBV12-5; d_call: NA; j_call: TRBJ1-1; cdr3_length: 18; clone_size: NA; cdr3_aa: CASAIPEGAVLRNTEAFF; cdr3_nt: TGTGCTAGTGCCATACCCGAGGGCGCCGTGCTGAGGAACACTGAAGCTTTCTTT
v_call: TRBV28; d_call: TRBD1; j_call: TRBJ1-4; cdr3_length: 15; clone_size: NA; cdr3_aa: CASSARTGRDEKLFF; cdr3_nt: TGTGCCAGCAGTGCCCGGACAGGGAGGGATGAAAAACTGTTTTTT
v_call: TRBV9; d_call: NA; j_call: TRBJ1-1; cdr3_length: 13; clone_size: NA; cdr3_aa: CASSVAVDTEAFF; cdr3_nt: TGTGCCAGCAGCGTAGCAGTGGACACTGAAGCTTTCTTT
v_call: TRBV7-2; d_call: NA; j_call: TRBJ1-1; cdr3_length: 13; clone_size: NA; cdr3_aa: CASSPLRGTEAFF; cdr3_nt: TGTGCCAGCAGCCCTCTTCGGGGCACTGAAGCTTTCTTT
v_call: TRBV7-2; d_call: TRBD1; j_call: TRBJ1-5; cdr3_length: 15; clone_size: NA; cdr3_aa: CASSREGAGNQPQHF; cdr3_nt: TGTGCCAGCAGCCGTGAGGGGGCCGGCAATCAGCCCCAGCATTTT
v_call: TRBV5-6; d_call: NA; j_call: TRBJ2-5; cdr3_length: 13; clone_size: NA; cdr3_aa: CATSGGRRETQYF; cdr3_nt: TGTGCCACCTCAGGGGGGCGGCGAGAGACCCAGTACTTC
v_call: TRBV7-8; d_call: NA; j_call: TRBJ2-7; cdr3_length: 17; clone_size: NA; cdr3_aa: CASSLVLGGRDSYEQYF; cdr3_nt: TGTGCCAGCAGCTTAGTTTTAGGAGGACGGGACTCCTACGAGCAGTACTTC
v_call: TRBV29-1; d_call: NA; j_call: TRBJ2-1; cdr3_length: 12; clone_size: NA; cdr3_aa: CSVAGATNEQFF; cdr3_nt: TGCAGCGTGGCTGGGGCAACGAATGAGCAGTTCTTC
v_call: TRBV19; d_call: TRBD2; j_call: TRBJ2-1; cdr3_length: 15; clone_size: NA; cdr3_aa: CASSIGTSGIEEQFF; cdr3_nt: TGTGCCAGTAGTATAGGGACTAGCGGGATCGAGGAGCAGTTCTTC
v_call: TRBV28; d_call: NA; j_call: TRBJ1-6; cdr3_length: 15; clone_size: NA; cdr3_aa: CASKIESSYNSPLHF; cdr3_nt: TGTGCCAGCAAGATTGAGAGCTCCTATAATTCACCCCTCCACTTT
v_call: TRBV13; d_call: NA; j_call: TRBJ2-7; cdr3_length: 13; clone_size: NA; cdr3_aa: CASSFLSPYEQYF; cdr3_nt: TGTGCCAGCAGCTTTTTGTCTCCCTACGAGCAGTACTTC
v_call: TRBV25-1; d_call: NA; j_call: TRBJ2-5; cdr3_length: 12; clone_size: once; cdr3_aa: CASIGSQETQYF; cdr3_nt: TGTGCCAGCATCGGTTCGCAAGAGACCCAGTACTTC
v_call: TRBV6-6; d_call: NA; j_call: TRBJ1-2; cdr3_length: 11; clone_size: NA; cdr3_aa: CASSQGFGYPF; cdr3_nt: TGTGCCAGCAGTCAGGGGTTTGGCTACCCCTTC
v_call: TRBV5-1; d_call: TRBD1; j_call: TRBJ2-1; cdr3_length: 13; clone_size: once; cdr3_aa: CASRGQGGNEQFF; cdr3_nt: TGCGCCAGCAGGGGACAGGGTGGGAATGAGCAGTTCTTC
v_call: TRBV6-6; d_call: NA; j_call: TRBJ1-5; cdr3_length: 13; clone_size: NA; cdr3_aa: CASSGRSNQPQHF; cdr3_nt: TGTGCCAGCAGTGGCAGGAGCAATCAGCCCCAGCATTTT
v_call: TRBV19; d_call: NA; j_call: TRBJ2-7; cdr3_length: 13; clone_size: few; cdr3_aa: CASSIGGGYEQYF; cdr3_nt: TGTGCCAGTAGTATAGGAGGAGGCTACGAGCAGTACTTC
v_call: TRBV6-1; d_call: TRBD2; j_call: TRBJ2-1; cdr3_length: 19; clone_size: NA; cdr3_aa: CASNDGRSSGSSSYNEQFF; cdr3_nt: TGTGCCAGCAATGACGGGAGGTCTAGCGGGTCGAGCTCCTACAATGAGCAGTTCTTC
v_call: TRBV6-5; d_call: TRBD1; j_call: TRBJ1-1; cdr3_length: 13; clone_size: NA; cdr3_aa: CASSWAGGTEAFF; cdr3_nt: TGTGCCAGCAGTTGGGCAGGGGGCACTGAAGCTTTCTTT
v_call: TRBV9; d_call: NA; j_call: TRBJ2-3; cdr3_length: 16; clone_size: NA; cdr3_aa: CASSVGFRGPADTQYF; cdr3_nt: TGTGCCAGCAGCGTAGGGTTCAGGGGACCCGCGGATACGCAGTATTTT
v_call: TRBV7-9; d_call: TRBD1; j_call: TRBJ2-5; cdr3_length: 15; clone_size: NA; cdr3_aa: CSSRRGQGERETQYF; cdr3_nt: TGTTCCAGCAGACGGGGACAGGGGGAACGAGAGACCCAGTACTTC
v_call: TRBV6-5; d_call: NA; j_call: TRBJ1-1; cdr3_length: 13; clone_size: NA; cdr3_aa: CASSYRGPNEAFF; cdr3_nt: TGTGCCAGCAGTTACAGAGGCCCGAATGAAGCTTTCTTT
v_call: TRBV14; d_call: NA; j_call: TRBJ1-1; cdr3_length: 18; clone_size: few; cdr3_aa: CASSQERTQGHLNTEAFF; cdr3_nt: TGTGCCAGCAGCCAAGAGCGAACCCAGGGACACTTGAACACTGAAGCTTTCTTT
v_call: TRBV6-5; d_call: NA; j_call: TRBJ2-1; cdr3_length: 13; clone_size: NA; cdr3_aa: CASRSRGYNEQFF; cdr3_nt: TGTGCCAGCAGATCCCGGGGGTACAATGAGCAGTTCTTC
v_call: TRBV5-6; d_call: NA; j_call: TRBJ2-5; cdr3_length: 15; clone_size: NA; cdr3_aa: CASSLRRLGGETQYF; cdr3_nt: TGTGCCAGCAGCTTGCGCAGGCTTGGGGGGGAGACCCAGTACTTC
v_call: TRBV5-8; d_call: NA; j_call: TRBJ1-1; cdr3_length: 17; clone_size: NA; cdr3_aa: CASSPRAGTNTNTEAFF; cdr3_nt: TGTGCCAGCAGCCCCCGGGCCGGGACAAACACGAACACTGAAGCTTTCTTT
v_call: TRBV10-3; d_call: TRBD1; j_call: TRBJ1-2; cdr3_length: 13; clone_size: NA; cdr3_aa: CASTNRGGHGYTF; cdr3_nt: TGTGCCAGCACCAACAGGGGAGGTCATGGCTACACCTTC
v_call: TRBV19; d_call: TRBD1; j_call: TRBJ2-2; cdr3_length: 15; clone_size: NA; cdr3_aa: CASSWGQSNTGELFF; cdr3_nt: TGTGCCAGTAGTTGGGGACAGTCGAACACCGGGGAGCTGTTTTTT
v_call: TRBV5-5; d_call: TRBD2; j_call: TRBJ2-7; cdr3_length: 15; clone_size: NA; cdr3_aa: CASSYGLAGGYEQYF; cdr3_nt: TGTGCCAGCAGTTACGGACTAGCGGGAGGCTACGAGCAGTACTTC
v_call: TRBV10-3; d_call: TRBD1; j_call: TRBJ1-5; cdr3_length: 15; clone_size: NA; cdr3_aa: CAISESGQGFLSQHF; cdr3_nt: TGTGCCATCAGTGAGTCGGGACAGGGCTTTCTGTCCCAGCATTTT
v_call: TRBV5-1; d_call: NA; j_call: TRBJ1-5; cdr3_length: 13; clone_size: once; cdr3_aa: CASSLDIDQPQHF; cdr3_nt: TGCGCCAGCAGCTTGGATATCGATCAGCCCCAGCATTTT
v_call: TRBV5-1; d_call: TRBD2; j_call: TRBJ2-1; cdr3_length: 14; clone_size: NA; cdr3_aa: CASSLASSGGQQFF; cdr3_nt: TGCGCCAGCAGCTTGGCAAGTAGCGGGGGTCAGCAGTTCTTC
v_call: TRBV29-1; d_call: TRBD1; j_call: TRBJ2-7; cdr3_length: 12; clone_size: NA; cdr3_aa: CSVVGQRGFQYF; cdr3_nt: TGCAGCGTTGTGGGACAGAGGGGCTTTCAGTACTTC